This TCR beta chain was profiled in a study of blood T cells in healthy people across ages. This CDR3 contains 17 residues. V lost 1 base, J lost 6 bases, and 20 bases lay in between. Germline V lookup: CDR1 MDHEN, CDR2 SYDVKM. For the second PCR, which ran for 7 to 11 cycles, a sample-barcoded 5' primer and a J-beta primer mix were used. TCRdb passed the 5' RACE reads through MiXCR, listing each CDR3 protein once. This repertoire shows about 2 million distinct CDR3 sequences, roughly 50% found once; its top ten account for 2.1%. The sequence was collected from a woman aged 40-49 years in good health. The chain uses TRBV28 and TRBJ2-3; either TRBD1 or TRBD2 may fit D (5 bases each). Sequencing was done on a sample of blood. The CDR3 here is CASSLSSRGLARDTQYF. CDR3 sequence (DNA): TGTGCCAGCAGTTTATCTTCCCGGGGCCTCGCGAGGGATACGCAGTATTTT.